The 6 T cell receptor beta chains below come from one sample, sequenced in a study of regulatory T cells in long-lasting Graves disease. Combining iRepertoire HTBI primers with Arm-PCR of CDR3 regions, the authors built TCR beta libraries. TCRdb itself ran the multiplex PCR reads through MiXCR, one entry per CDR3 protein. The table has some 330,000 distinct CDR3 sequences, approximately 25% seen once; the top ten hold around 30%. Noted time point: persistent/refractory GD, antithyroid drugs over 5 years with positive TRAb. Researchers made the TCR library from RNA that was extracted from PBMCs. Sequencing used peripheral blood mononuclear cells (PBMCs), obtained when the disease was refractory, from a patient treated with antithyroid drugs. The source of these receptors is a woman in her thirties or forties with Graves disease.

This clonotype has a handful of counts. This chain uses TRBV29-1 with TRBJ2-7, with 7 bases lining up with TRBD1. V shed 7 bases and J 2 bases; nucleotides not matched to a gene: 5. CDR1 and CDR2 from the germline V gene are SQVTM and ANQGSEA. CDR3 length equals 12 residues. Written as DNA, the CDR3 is TGCAGCGCCGAGACAGGGACCTACGAGCAGTACTTC. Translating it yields CSAETGTYEQYF.

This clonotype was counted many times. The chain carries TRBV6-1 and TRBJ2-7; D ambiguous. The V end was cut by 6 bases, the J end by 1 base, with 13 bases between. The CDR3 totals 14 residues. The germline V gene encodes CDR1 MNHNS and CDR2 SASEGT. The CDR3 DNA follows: TGTGCCAGCAGCCCATTCCGCAGTTCCTACGAGCAGTACTTC. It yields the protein CASSPFRSSYEQYF.

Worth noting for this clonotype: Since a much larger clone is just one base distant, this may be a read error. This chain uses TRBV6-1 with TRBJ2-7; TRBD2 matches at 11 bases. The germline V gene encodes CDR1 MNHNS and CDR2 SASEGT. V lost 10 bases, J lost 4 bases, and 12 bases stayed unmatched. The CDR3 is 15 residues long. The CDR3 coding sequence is TGTGCCAACAGAGGGACTAGCGGAGCTCAATACGAGCAGTACTTC. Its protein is CANRGTSGAQYEQYF.

CDR3 nucleotide sequence: TGTGCCTGGAGGCGGTCAGGGTTCTCCTACGAGCAGTACTTC. It encodes CAWRRSGFSYEQYF. The V gene is TRBV30, the J gene TRBJ2-7, with D possibly being TRBD1 (5 bases). V lost 3 bases, J lost 0 bases, and 12 bases lay in between. The CDR3 length is 14 residues. CDR1 is GTSNPN, CDR2 SVGIG, per germline (reference sequence). Together with reference TRBV30 and TRBJ2-7, the CDR3 gives the full variable domain: SQTIHQWPATLVQPVGSPLSLECTVEGTSNPNLYWYRQAAGRGLQLLFYSVGIGQISSEVPQNLSASRPQDRQFILSSKKLLLSDSGFYLCAWRRSGFSYEQYFGPGTRLTVT.

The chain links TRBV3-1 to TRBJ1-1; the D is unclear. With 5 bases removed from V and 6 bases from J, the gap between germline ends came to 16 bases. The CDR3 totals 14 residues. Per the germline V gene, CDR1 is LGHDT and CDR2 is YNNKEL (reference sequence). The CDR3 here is CASSNSAASSEAFF. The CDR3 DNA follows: TGTGCCAGCAGCAACTCGGCGGCGAGTTCTGAAGCTTTCTTT.

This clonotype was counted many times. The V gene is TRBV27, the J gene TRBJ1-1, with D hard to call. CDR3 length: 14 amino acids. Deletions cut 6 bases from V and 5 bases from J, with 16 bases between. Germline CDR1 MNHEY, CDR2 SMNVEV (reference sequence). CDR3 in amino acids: CASSSLNSWTEAFF. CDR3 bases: TGTGCCAGCAGCTCCCTTAATAGTTGGACTGAAGCTTTCTTT.